This T cell receptor (beta chain) was observed in a study of T cells in severe cutaneous drug reactions. Study-wide results and limits: A public TCRbeta CDR3 appeared in all seven CBZ-SJS/TEN blister samples, averaging roughly 13%.

The iRepertoire multiplex PCR system with TCR subtype-specific primers built both bulk and single-cell libraries. TCRdb reprocessed the multiplex PCR reads and keeps a single row for each CDR3 protein, giving no DNA. Here the sample table reports 2,500 to 3,500 distinct CDR3 sequences. Sequenced patients had Stevens-Johnson syndrome or toxic epidermal necrolysis caused by carbamazepine. In the case of this clonotype: What it binds is not known.

The source material was cells from a skin blister. The origin of this receptor is a human donor with toxic epidermal necrolysis, a severe cutaneous drug reaction.

The CDR3 sequence is CATANRLAGGPGNEQFF. The chain employs TRBV6-6 and TRBJ2-1; TCRdb calls TRBD2, which cannot be checked without DNA. The germline CDR1 and CDR2 sequences are MNHNY and SVGAGI (reference sequence). CDR3 length: 17 residues.